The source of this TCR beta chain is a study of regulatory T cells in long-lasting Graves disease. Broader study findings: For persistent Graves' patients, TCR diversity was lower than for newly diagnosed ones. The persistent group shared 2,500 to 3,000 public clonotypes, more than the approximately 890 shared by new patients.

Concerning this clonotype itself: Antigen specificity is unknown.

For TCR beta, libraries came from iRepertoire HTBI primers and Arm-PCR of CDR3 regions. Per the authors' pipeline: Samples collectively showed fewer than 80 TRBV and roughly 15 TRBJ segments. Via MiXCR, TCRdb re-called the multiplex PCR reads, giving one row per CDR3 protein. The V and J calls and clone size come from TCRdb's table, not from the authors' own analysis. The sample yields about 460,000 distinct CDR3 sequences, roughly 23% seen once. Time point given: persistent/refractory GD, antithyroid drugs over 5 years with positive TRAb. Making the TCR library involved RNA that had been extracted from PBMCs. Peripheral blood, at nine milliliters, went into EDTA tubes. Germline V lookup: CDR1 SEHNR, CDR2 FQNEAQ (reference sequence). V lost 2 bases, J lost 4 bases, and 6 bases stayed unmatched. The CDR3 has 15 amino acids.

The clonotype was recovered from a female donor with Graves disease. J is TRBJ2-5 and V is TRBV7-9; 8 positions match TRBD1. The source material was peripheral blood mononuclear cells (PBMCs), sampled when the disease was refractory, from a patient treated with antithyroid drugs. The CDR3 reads CASSLSRGQAETQYF. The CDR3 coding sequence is TGTGCCAGCAGCTTAAGCAGGGGGCAAGCAGAGACCCAGTACTTC.